A selection of T cell receptor beta chains follows, all from one sample in a study of tumor-infiltrating lymphocytes in primary liver carcinoma. Using its own MiXCR run on the multiplex PCR reads, TCRdb lists one record per CDR3 protein. The sample holds roughly 80,000 distinct CDR3 sequences, around 70% seen once. Material: liver tumor tissue from sampling region 1. These receptors originate from a man in his forties or fifties with primary liver carcinoma and hepatitis B virus infection. CDR3s include the opening cysteine and the closing phenylalanine or tryptophan. The D gene is left open where the match is weak. Where a row states a size, it is once, few, many or the class of an expanded clone; other rows omit it.

abundance	d_gene	v_gene	j_gene	CDR3aa	CDR3nt
-	-	TRBV11-2	TRBJ2-7	CPNSLERRAERYF	TGTCCCAACAGCTTAGAAAGGCGCGCCGAGCGGTACTTC
-	-	TRBV6-5	TRBJ2-3	CASRVPESTYTQYF	TGTGCCAGCAGAGTTCCGGAATCCACATATACGCAGTATTTT
-	-	TRBV29-1	TRBJ2-1	CSVIRLESYKEQFF	TGCAGCGTCATTCGGCTAGAATCCTACAAAGAGCAGTTCTTC
-	-	TRBV12-3/TRBV12-4	TRBJ2-7	CASNLRESYDQSF	TGTGCCAGCAATTTAAGGGAATCCTACGATCAGTCCTTC
-	-	TRBV29-1	TRBJ2-6	CSITTGTGANVLTF	TGCAGCATTACTACAGGGACTGGGGCCAACGTCCTGACTTTC
many	-	TRBV28	TRBJ1-2	CASLLEGDYGYTF	TGTGCCAGCCTACTTGAGGGGGACTATGGCTACACCTTC
medium-sized	-	TRBV11-1	TRBJ2-3	CASSLGGYDSDTQYF	TGTGCCAGCAGCTTAGGGGGCTACGATTCAGATACGCAGTATTTT
-	TRBD2	TRBV10-3	TRBJ2-6	CAISEGEGTGANVVTF	TGTGCCATCAGTGAGGGGGAGGGGACTGGGGCCAACGTTGTGACTTTC
-	-	TRBV6-6	TRBJ1-5	CANTAQTRGGQPQHF	TGTGCCAATACCGCGCAGACAAGGGGCGGGCAGCCCCAGCATTTT
-	-	TRBV4-1	TRBJ1-6	CASSRPQGLSYNSPLHF	TGCGCCAGCAGCCGACCCCAGGGCCTCTCCTATAATTCACCCCTCCACTTT
-	TRBD1	TRBV7-9	TRBJ1-2	CAGSLTGGAHYGYTF	TGTGCCGGCAGCCTCACAGGGGGCGCACACTATGGCTACACCTTC
few	-	TRBV12-3/TRBV12-4	TRBJ2-7	CASTRREYYKQYF	TGTGCCAGTACACGACGGGAATACTACAAGCAGTACTTC
many	-	TRBV7-9	TRBJ2-1	CASSLIQSYNEQFF	TGTGCCAGCAGCCTGATCCAGTCCTACAATGAGCAGTTCTTC
-	-	TRBV20-1	TRBJ2-7	CSAKSQTYYEQYF	TGCAGTGCTAAGTCCCAGACCTACTACGAGCAGTACTTC
few	-	TRBV12-3/TRBV12-4	TRBJ2-3	CASSSDGTDTQYF	TGTGCCAGCAGTTCCGACGGCACAGATACGCAGTATTTT
once	-	TRBV10-3	TRBJ2-7	CAIGGSGSYEQYF	TGTGCCATCGGCGGGTCGGGGTCCTACGAGCAGTATTTC
-	-	TRBV6-4	TRBJ1-1	CVGSAPDRKNTEAFF	TGTGTCGGCAGTGCCCCCGACAGGAAGAACACTGAAGCTTTCTTT
many	TRBD2	TRBV10-1	TRBJ2-1	CASSDTSGSPRNEQFF	TGCGCCAGCAGTGATACTAGCGGGAGCCCTAGAAATGAGCAGTTCTTC
-	-	TRBV4-1	TRBJ2-7	CASSQKPPGDDQYF	TGCGCTAGCAGCCAGAAGCCTCCCGGAGACGATCAGTACTTT
-	-	TRBV29-1	TRBJ2-1	CSVAADWIDKQFF	TGCAGCGTTGCAGCAGATTGGATCGATAAGCAGTTCTTC
-	TRBD1	TRBV10-1	TRBJ2-3	CASNGTGTGPTDTQYF	TGCGCAAGCAATGGGACCGGGACAGGCCCCACAGATACGCAGTATTTT
few	TRBD1	TRBV2	TRBJ1-2	CASRGTGSYGYTF	TGTGCCAGCCGAGGGACAGGGAGCTATGGCTACACCTTC
-	-	TRBV6-5	TRBJ1-5	CASQSYTNRPQHF	TGTGCCAGTCAGTCTTATACCAATCGGCCCCAGCATTTT
-	-	TRBV29-1	TRBJ1-2	CNVEDVGSDYGYTF	TGCAACGTTGAAGACGTGGGGAGCGACTATGGCTACACATTC
-	-	TRBV4-2	TRBJ2-1	CASNLNLASLLDNDQFF	TGTGCCAGCAACCTAAATCTGGCCTCTTTGTTGGACAATGACCAGTTCTTC
-	-	TRBV4-1	TRBJ1-1	CASSPNTRGGTEAFF	TGCGCTAGCAGCCCCAACACAAGGGGGGGCACTGAAGCTTTCTTT
-	-	TRBV5-1	TRBJ1-4	CASSSSNYRVGEKLFF	TGCGCCAGCAGCTCCTCTAACTATAGGGTAGGGGAAAAACTGTTTTTT
medium-sized	-	TRBV11-2	TRBJ1-4	CASSLESRPNEKLFF	TGTGCCAGCAGCTTAGAGAGCAGGCCGAATGAAAAACTGTTTTTT
-	-	TRBV10-3	TRBJ2-1	CAISEPMDPHNEEFF	TGTGCCATCAGTGAGCCGATGGACCCACATAATGAGGAGTTCTTC
-	-	TRBV11-2	TRBJ2-2	CTSSIVGRGTGELFF	TGTACCAGCAGTATAGTCGGACGGGGCACCGGGGAGCTGTTTTTT
-	-	TRBV5-4	TRBJ2-7	CASNLSGKSYEQYF	TGTGCCAGCAACTTGTCTGGGAAGTCCTACGAGCAGTACTTC
-	TRBD1	TRBV10-3	TRBJ2-6	CARSAGGSGANALTF	TGTGCCCGCAGTGCAGGGGGCTCTGGGGCCAACGCCCTGACTTTC
-	TRBD1	TRBV13	TRBJ2-7	CVSSLGQGRYF	TGTGTCAGCAGCTTAGGACAGGGTCGGTACTTC
-	-	TRBV12-3/TRBV12-4	TRBJ2-7	CASTLREYYKQYF	TGCGCCAGCACCCTACGGGAATACTACAAGCAGTACTTC
-	TRBD2	TRBV10-3	TRBJ2-7	CVIRPSGSNYEQYF	TGTGTCATCAGGCCTAGCGGGAGTAACTACGAGCAGTACTTC
-	-	TRBV6-6	TRBJ2-1	CASSRVGEQFF	TGTGCCAGCAGTCGGGTCGGGGAGCAGTTCTTC
-	-	TRBV10-3	TRBJ2-2	CAISESPNRSTGELFF	TGTGCCATCAGTGAGTCACCTAACAGGAGCACCGGGGAGCTGTTTTTT
-	TRBD2	TRBV7-9	TRBJ2-2	CASSLAYGLAGGRTNTGELFF	TGTGCCAGCAGCTTAGCTTACGGACTAGCGGGAGGACGAACGAACACCGGGGAGCTGTTTTTT
many	TRBD2	TRBV6-5	TRBJ2-5	CASNGRGGETQYF	TGTGCCAGCAACGGGAGGGGTGGAGAGACCCAGTACTTC
few	-	TRBV2	TRBJ1-4	CASRDPDLEKLFF	TGTGCCAGCAGAGACCCGGATCTCGAAAAACTGTTTTTT
-	-	TRBV6-5	TRBJ2-1	CARSCVGDEQFF	TGTGCCAGGAGTTGCGTCGGGGATGAGCAGTTCTTC
-	TRBD1	TRBV29-1	TRBJ2-5	CSGQGQETQYF	TGCTCCGGACAGGGTCAAGAGACCCAGTACTTC
-	-	TRBV20-1	TRBJ2-4	CSAHGAAQNIQYF	TGCAGTGCCCATGGGGCCGCCCAAAACATTCAGTACTTC
-	-	TRBV11-1	TRBJ2-5	CASSPSPGVRKDFQETQYF	TGTGCCAGCAGCCCGTCCCCAGGGGTCAGGAAGGACTTCCAAGAGACCCAGTACTTC
-	-	TRBV7-9	TRBJ1-3	CASSSLVADYGNTIYF	TGTGCCAGCAGCTCCCTTGTAGCTGACTATGGAAACACCATATATTTT
once	TRBD2	TRBV4-1	TRBJ2-1	CASRQKAPVGGPDEQFF	TGCGCCAGCAGACAAAAGGCACCAGTGGGAGGGCCAGATGAGCAGTTCTTC
-	TRBD2	TRBV12-3/TRBV12-4	TRBJ2-3	CASSLGLARSTDTQYF	TGTGCCAGCAGTCTGGGACTAGCGCGTAGCACAGATACGCAGTATTTT
once	-	TRBV29-1	TRBJ1-1	CRVDAAANTEAYF	TGCAGAGTTGACGCAGCCGCGAACACTGAAGCTTACTTT
-	-	TRBV29-1	TRBJ2-1	CSTQGSFNEQFF	TGCAGTACACAGGGCTCCTTCAATGAGCAGTTCTTC
many	-	TRBV29-1	TRBJ2-5	CSVDLRETQYF	TGCAGCGTTGACCTCAGGGAGACCCAGTACTTC